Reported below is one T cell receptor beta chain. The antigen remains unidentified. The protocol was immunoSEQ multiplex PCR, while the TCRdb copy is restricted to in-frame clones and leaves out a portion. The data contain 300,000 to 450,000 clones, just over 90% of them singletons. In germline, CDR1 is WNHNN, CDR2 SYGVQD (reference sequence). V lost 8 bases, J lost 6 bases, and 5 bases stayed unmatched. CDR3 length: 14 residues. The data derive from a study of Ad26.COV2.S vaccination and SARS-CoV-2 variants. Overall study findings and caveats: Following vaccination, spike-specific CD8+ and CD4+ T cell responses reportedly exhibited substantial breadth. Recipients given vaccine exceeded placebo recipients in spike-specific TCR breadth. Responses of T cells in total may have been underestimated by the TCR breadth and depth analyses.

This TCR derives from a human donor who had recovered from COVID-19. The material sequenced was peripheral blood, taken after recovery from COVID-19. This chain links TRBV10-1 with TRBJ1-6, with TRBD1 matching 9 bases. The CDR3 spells CASRTGEPNSPLHF. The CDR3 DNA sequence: TGCGCCAGCCGGACAGGGGAACCTAATTCACCCCTCCACTTT.